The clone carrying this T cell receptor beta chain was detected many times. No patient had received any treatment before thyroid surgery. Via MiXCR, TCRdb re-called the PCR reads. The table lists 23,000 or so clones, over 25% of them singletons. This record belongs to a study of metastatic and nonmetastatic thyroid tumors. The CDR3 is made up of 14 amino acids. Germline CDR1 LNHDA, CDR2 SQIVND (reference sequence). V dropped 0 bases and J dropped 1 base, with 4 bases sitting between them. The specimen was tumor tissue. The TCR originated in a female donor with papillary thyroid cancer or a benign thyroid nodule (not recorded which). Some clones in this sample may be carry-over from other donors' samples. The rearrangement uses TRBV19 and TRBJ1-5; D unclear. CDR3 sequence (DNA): TGTGCCAGTAGTATAGATCGGAGCAATCAGCCCCAGCATTTT. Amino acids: CASSIDRSNQPQHF.